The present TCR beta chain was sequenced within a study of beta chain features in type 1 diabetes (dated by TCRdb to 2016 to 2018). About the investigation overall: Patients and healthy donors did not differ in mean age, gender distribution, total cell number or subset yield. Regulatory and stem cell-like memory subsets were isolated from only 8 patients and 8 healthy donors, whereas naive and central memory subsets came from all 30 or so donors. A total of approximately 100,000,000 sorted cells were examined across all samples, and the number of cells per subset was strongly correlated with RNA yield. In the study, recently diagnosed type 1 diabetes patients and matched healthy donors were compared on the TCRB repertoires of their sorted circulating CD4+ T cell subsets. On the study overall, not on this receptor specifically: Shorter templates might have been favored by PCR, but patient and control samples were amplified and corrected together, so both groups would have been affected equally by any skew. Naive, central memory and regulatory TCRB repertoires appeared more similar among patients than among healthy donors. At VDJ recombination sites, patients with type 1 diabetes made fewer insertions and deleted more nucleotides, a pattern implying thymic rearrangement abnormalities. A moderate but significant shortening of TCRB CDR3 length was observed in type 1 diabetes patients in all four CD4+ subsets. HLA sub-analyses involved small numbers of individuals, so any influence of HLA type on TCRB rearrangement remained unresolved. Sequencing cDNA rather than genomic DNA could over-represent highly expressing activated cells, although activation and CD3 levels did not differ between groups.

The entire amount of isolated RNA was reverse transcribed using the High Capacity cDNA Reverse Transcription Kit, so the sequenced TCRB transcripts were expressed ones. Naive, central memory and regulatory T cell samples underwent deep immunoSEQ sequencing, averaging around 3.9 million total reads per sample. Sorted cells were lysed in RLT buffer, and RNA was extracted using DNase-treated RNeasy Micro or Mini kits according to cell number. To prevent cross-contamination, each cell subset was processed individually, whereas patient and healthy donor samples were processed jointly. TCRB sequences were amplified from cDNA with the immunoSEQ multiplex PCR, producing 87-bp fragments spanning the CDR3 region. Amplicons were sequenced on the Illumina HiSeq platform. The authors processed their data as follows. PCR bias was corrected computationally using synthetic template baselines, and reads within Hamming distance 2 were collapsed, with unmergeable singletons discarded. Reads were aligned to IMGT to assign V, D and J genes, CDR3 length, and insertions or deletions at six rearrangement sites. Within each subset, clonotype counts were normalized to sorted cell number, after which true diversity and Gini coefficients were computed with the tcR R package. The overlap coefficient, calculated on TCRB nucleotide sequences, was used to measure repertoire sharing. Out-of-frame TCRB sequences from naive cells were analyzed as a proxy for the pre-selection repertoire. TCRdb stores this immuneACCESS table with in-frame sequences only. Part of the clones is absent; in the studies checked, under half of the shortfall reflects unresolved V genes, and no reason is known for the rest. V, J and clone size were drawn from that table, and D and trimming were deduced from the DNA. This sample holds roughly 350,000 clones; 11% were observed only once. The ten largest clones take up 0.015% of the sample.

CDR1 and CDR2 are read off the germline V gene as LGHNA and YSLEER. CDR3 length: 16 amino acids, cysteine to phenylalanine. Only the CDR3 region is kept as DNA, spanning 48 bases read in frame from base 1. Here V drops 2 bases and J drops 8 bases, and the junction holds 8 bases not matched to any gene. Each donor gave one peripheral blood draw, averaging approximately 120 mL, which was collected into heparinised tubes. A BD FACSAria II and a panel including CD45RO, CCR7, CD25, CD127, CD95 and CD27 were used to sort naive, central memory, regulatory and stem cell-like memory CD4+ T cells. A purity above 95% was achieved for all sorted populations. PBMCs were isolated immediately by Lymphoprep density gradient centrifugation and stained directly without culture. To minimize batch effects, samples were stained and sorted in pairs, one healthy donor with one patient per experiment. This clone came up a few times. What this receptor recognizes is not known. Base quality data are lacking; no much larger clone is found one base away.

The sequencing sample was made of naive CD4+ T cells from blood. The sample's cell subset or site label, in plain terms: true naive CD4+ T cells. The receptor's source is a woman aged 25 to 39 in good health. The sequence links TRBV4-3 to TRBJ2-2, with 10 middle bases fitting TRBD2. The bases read TGCGCCAGCAGCCAAAAAAGCGGGAGGGCCGGTGGGGAGCTGTTTTTT. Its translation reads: CASSQKSGRAGGELFF.